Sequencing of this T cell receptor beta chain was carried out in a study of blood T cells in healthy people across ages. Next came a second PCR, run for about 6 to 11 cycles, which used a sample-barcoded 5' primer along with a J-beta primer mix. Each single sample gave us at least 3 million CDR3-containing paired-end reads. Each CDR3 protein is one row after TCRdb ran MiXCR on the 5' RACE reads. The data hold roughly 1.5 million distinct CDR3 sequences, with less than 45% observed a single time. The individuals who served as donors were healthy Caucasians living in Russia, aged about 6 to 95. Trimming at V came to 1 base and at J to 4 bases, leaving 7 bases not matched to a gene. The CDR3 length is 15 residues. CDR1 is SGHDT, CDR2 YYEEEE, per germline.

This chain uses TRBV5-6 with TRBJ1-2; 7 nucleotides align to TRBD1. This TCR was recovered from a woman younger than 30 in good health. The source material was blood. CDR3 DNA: TGTGCCAGCAGCTTGAACGGAGGGGGCGGCTATGGCTACACCTTC. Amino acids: CASSLNGGGGYGYTF.